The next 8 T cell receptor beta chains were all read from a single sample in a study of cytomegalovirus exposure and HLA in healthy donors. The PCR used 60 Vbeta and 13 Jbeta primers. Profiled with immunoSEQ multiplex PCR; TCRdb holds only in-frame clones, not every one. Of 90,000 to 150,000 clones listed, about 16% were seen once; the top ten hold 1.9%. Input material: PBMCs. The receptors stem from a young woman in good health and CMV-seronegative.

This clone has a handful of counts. The chain's CDR3 is CASRLGRVNEQFF. The CDR3 coding sequence is TGTGCCAGCAGACTAGGGCGGGTGAATGAGCAGTTCTTC. This chain connects TRBV27 to TRBJ2-1, with D maybe TRBD2 (5 bases). The CDR3 totals 13 residues. Trimming shortened V by 6 bases and J by 7 bases, and 13 bases separated the two germline ends. Germline assignment: CDR1 MNHEY and CDR2 SMNVEV (reference sequence).

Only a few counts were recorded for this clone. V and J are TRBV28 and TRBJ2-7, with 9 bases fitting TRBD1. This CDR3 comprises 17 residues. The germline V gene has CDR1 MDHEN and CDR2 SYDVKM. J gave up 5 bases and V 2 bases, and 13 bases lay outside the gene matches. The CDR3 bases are TGTGCCAGCAGTTTAATGACCCAAAGGACAGGGGACGACGAGCAGTACTTC. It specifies CASSLMTQRTGDDEQYF.

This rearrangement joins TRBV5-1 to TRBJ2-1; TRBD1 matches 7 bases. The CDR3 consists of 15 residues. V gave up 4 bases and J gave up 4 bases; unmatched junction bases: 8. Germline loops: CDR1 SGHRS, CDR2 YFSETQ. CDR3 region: CASSPERGPYNEQFF. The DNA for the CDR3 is TGCGCCAGCAGCCCTGAGAGGGGGCCGTACAATGAGCAGTTCTTC.

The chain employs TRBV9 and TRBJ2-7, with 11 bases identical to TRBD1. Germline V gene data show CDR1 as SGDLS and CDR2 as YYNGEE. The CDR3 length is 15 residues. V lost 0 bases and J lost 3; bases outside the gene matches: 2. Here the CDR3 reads CASSVEDRGLYEQYF. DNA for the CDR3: TGTGCCAGCAGCGTAGAGGACAGGGGGCTCTACGAGCAGTACTTC.

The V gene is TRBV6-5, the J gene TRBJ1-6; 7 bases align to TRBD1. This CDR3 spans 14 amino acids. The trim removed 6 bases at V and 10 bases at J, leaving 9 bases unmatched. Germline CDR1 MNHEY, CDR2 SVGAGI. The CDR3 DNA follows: TGTGCCAGCAGGTTGACAGGGCCTGAGTCACCCCTCCACTTT. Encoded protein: CASRLTGPESPLHF.

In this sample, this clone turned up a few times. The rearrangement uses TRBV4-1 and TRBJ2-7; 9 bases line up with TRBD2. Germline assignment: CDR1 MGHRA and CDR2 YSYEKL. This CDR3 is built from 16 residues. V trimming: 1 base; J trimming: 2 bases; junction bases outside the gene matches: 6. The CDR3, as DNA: TGCGCCAGCAGCCAAGTCCCGGGACTAGCCGCCTACGAGCAGTACTTC. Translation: CASSQVPGLAAYEQYF.

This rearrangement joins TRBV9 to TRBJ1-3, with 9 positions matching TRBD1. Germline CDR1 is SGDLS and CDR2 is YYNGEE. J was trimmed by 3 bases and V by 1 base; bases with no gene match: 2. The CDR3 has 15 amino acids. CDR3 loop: CASSVRTGDGNTIYF. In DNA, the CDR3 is TGTGCCAGCAGCGTAAGGACAGGGGATGGAAACACCATATATTTT.

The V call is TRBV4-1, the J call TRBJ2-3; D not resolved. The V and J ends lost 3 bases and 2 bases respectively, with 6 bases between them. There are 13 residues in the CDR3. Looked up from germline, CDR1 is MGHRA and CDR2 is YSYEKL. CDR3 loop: CASSQYFTDTQYF. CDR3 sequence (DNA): TGCGCCAGCAGCCAGTACTTCACAGATACGCAGTATTTT.